The 20 T cell receptor beta chains presented below share a single source sample, sequenced in a study of T cell repertoires in ileal Crohn's disease. Data came from immunoSEQ multiplex PCR; TCRdb stores just in-frame clones and leaves some out. The table has 8,500 to 14,000 clones, about three quarters seen once. Sequencing input: ileal tissue. The receptors were sampled from an adult with Crohn's disease.

This clone has a single count. The V and J genes are TRBV30 and TRBJ1-6, with 7 positions matching TRBD1. The CDR3 covers 15 residues. The germline gives CDR1 GTSNPN, CDR2 SVGIG (reference sequence). V was pared by 0 bases and J by 13 bases, with 12 bases of the junction left unmatched. The CDR3 DNA follows: TGTGCCTGGAGTGTACTTAACAGGGGAACAGGGCCCCTCCACTTT. Residues: CAWSVLNRGTGPLHF.

This chain links TRBV9 with TRBJ2-7; tentatively, D is TRBD1 (6 bases). From germline, CDR1 is SGDLS and CDR2 YYNGEE. The CDR3 extends over 14 amino acids. V lost 0 bases, J lost 2 bases, and 9 bases lay in between. The CDR3 DNA sequence: TGTGCCAGCAGCGTAGAAGGACAGCCCTACGAGCAGTACTTC. Its protein product is CASSVEGQPYEQYF. The full variable domain, rest sourced from reference TRBV9 and TRBJ2-7, is DSGVTQTPKHLITATGQRVTLRCSPRSGDLSVYWYQQSLDQGLQFLIQYYNGEERAKGNILERFSAQQFPDLHSELNLSSLELGDSALYFCASSVEGQPYEQYFGPGTRLTVT.

This clone was recorded a few times. The rearrangement uses TRBV19 and TRBJ2-5; 9 bases align to TRBD1. Germline V CDR1 and CDR2: LNHDA, SQIVND (reference sequence). The ends lost 5 bases at V and 2 bases at J; junction bases unmatched: 0. There are 13 residues in the CDR3. The CDR3 DNA follows: TGTGCCAGTAGTGGACAGGGGCAAGAGACCCAGTACTTC. It translates to CASSGQGQETQYF.

This clone was found a few times. The chain employs TRBV6-6 and TRBJ1-2, with 9 bases matching TRBD1. The germline V gene has CDR1 MNHNY and CDR2 SVGAGI (reference sequence). This CDR3 is built from 12 residues. The ends lost 5 bases at V and 7 bases at J; junction bases unmatched: 2. The CDR3 loop is CASSTGGAGYTF. CDR3 nucleotides: TGTGCCAGCAGTACAGGGGGCGCTGGCTACACCTTC.

This chain uses TRBV2 with TRBJ1-2, with D possibly TRBD1 on 5 matching bases. Germline CDR1 is SNHLY and CDR2 is FYNNEI. V was shortened by 5 bases and J by 4 bases, with 11 bases between the two germline ends. The CDR3 is 13 amino acids. The CDR3 loop is CASSLQVSYGYTF. The DNA for the CDR3 is TGTGCCAGCAGTTTACAGGTATCCTATGGCTACACCTTC.

The CDR3 nucleotides are TGTGCCAGTAGGGTGACAGGGTCGGCCTATGGCTACACCTTC. Translated, it gives CASRVTGSAYGYTF. This chain uses TRBV19 with TRBJ1-2, with 7 bases identical to TRBD1. Germline CDR1 LNHDA, CDR2 SQIVND (reference sequence). After removal of 6 bases from V and 4 bases from J, the junction contained 8 bases not matched to a gene. There are 14 residues in the CDR3.

CDR3 nucleotide sequence: TGCGCCAGCAGCCAAGATGGCCTCTGGGAGCAGTACTTC. It codes for CASSQDGLWEQYF. The chain has TRBV4-1 and TRBJ2-7; D not certain. V lost 0 bases, J lost 7 bases, and 10 bases lay in between. The CDR3 has 13 amino acids. The germline CDR1 and CDR2 sequences are MGHRA and YSYEKL.

This clone was seen more than once but under ten times. The V and J genes are TRBV15 and TRBJ2-5; D possibly corresponds to TRBD2 (6 bases). Germline values: CDR1 LNHNV, CDR2 YYDKDF (reference sequence). The CDR3 has 12 residues. The V gene lost 3 bases and the J gene lost 5 bases, with 7 bases spanning the gap. The chain's CDR3 is CATSSRGETQYF. The CDR3 DNA reads as TGTGCCACCAGCAGTCGGGGGGAGACCCAGTACTTC.

The chain is built from TRBV7-2 and TRBJ2-1; the match to TRBD2 covers 9 bases. The trim removed 1 base at V and 6 bases at J, leaving 4 bases unmatched. Germline V gene lookup returns CDR1 SGHTA and CDR2 FQGNSA. The CDR3 totals 15 residues. Here the CDR3 DNA reads TGTGCCAGCAGCTTAGGGGGACTAGCTAGCAATGAGCAGTTCTTC. This codes for CASSLGGLASNEQFF.

The chain is built from TRBV7-3 and TRBJ2-1, with 10 bases fitting TRBD2. V was pared by 5 bases and J by 8 bases, with 6 bases of the junction left unmatched. The CDR3 consists of 14 residues. CDR1 is SGHTA and CDR2 is FQGTGA in the germline V gene. CDR3 nucleotides: TGTGCCAGCAGCCCTAGCGGGGGACTCGATGAGCAGTTCTTC. This codes for CASSPSGGLDEQFF.

The chain couples TRBV28 to TRBJ2-7; TRBD1 agrees at 7 bases. Germline loops: CDR1 MDHEN, CDR2 SYDVKM. The CDR3 has 18 amino acids. V lost 3 bases, J lost 1 base, and 15 bases stayed unmatched. The CDR3 nucleotides are TGTGCCAGCAGTTTTATTAGGGCGCATGAGGGGGCGTCCTACGAGCAGTACTTC. It encodes CASSFIRAHEGASYEQYF.

The chain links TRBV5-1 to TRBJ1-2; D remains unclear. The CDR3 extends over 14 amino acids. Germline assignment: CDR1 SGHRS and CDR2 YFSETQ. V lost 0 bases, J lost 3 bases, and 9 bases lay in between. CDR3 DNA sequence: TGCGCCAGCAGCTTGGACACCTCAGACTATGGCTACACCTTC. It codes for CASSLDTSDYGYTF.

This chain joins TRBV5-5 and TRBJ2-7; the D gene is possibly TRBD2 (5 bases). Germline V gene data show CDR1 as SGHKS and CDR2 as YYEKEE (reference sequence). Between the trimmed V and J ends, which lost 2 bases and 3 bases, there was a span of 18 bases. The CDR3 contains 16 residues. The CDR3 DNA reads TGTGCCAGCAGCTTAGGGTGGGGAGAGGGCTTCTACGAGCAGTACTTC. Protein sequence: CASSLGWGEGFYEQYF.

Regarding this clone: In the same sample, other DNA sequences code for this CDR3. The J gene is TRBJ2-7, the V gene TRBV6-5, with TRBD1 matching 8 bases. With 8 bases clipped from V and 6 bases from J, the junction kept 6 bases outside the gene matches. The CDR3 has 12 residues. CDR1 is MNHEY, CDR2 SVGAGI, per germline. This CDR3 is CASGQGGSEQYF. CDR3 sequence (DNA): TGTGCCAGCGGACAGGGAGGATCCGAGCAGTACTTC.

V and J are TRBV10-2 and TRBJ2-2; D possibly corresponds to TRBD2 (6 bases). Germline values: CDR1 WSHSY, CDR2 SAAADI. CDR3 size: 16 residues. The germline V and J ends were trimmed by 6 bases and 5 bases, with 19 bases remaining between them. The CDR3 protein is CASSQLRAGRTGELFF. CDR3 coding DNA: TGCGCCAGCAGCCAACTGCGTGCGGGGAGAACCGGGGAGCTGTTTTTT.

This clone was seen once. J is TRBJ1-6 and V is TRBV2; 7 nucleotides agree with TRBD1. This CDR3 region has 15 residues. Germline lookup yields CDR1 SNHLY and CDR2 FYNNEI. Unmatched junction bases numbered 8, after V lost 6 bases and J lost 6 bases. The CDR3 is CASRVTGVGNSPLHF. In DNA form, the CDR3 reads TGTGCCAGCAGAGTAACAGGGGTGGGTAATTCACCCCTCCACTTT.

V gene TRBV4-1 combines with J gene TRBJ2-7, with 7 positions matching TRBD2. CDR1 and CDR2 from the germline V gene are MGHRA and YSYEKL. V lost 6 bases and J lost 2; bases outside the gene matches: 10. The CDR3 has 15 amino acids. The CDR3 is CASSITSGETYEQYF. In DNA form, the CDR3 reads TGCGCCAGCAGTATCACGAGCGGGGAAACCTACGAGCAGTACTTC.

In this sample, this clone turned up a few times. CDR3 nucleotides: TGTGCCAGCAGTATGACAGGTCCCTACGAGCAGTACTTC. It codes for CASSMTGPYEQYF. The chain couples TRBV27 to TRBJ2-7, with D maybe TRBD1 (6 bases). CDR1 and CDR2 (germline): MNHEY, SMNVEV (reference sequence). Trimming left V 5 bases short and J 2 bases short, with 10 bases between. This CDR3 region has 13 residues.

The V call is TRBV6-4, the J call TRBJ1-6; 8 bases are a match to TRBD1. V lost 6 bases and J lost 3; bases outside the gene matches: 13. Germline CDR1 and CDR2: MRHNA and SNTAGT. The CDR3 loop spans 18 amino acids. The CDR3 reads CASRLPTTGGYYNSPLHF. The CDR3 DNA reads TGTGCCAGCAGATTACCCACTACAGGGGGATACTATAATTCACCCCTCCACTTT.

This clone is categorized as medium-sized. This chain connects TRBV19 to TRBJ1-2; D gene ambiguous. This CDR3 has 14 amino acids. Looked up from germline, CDR1 is LNHDA and CDR2 is SQIVND (reference sequence). Trimming removed 7 bases at V and 1 base at J, with 13 bases between. CDR3 region: CASKVVTGNYGYTF. As DNA, the CDR3 is TGTGCCAGTAAGGTGGTGACGGGTAACTATGGCTACACCTTC. Full variable domain (remainder filled in from reference TRBV19 and TRBJ1-2): DGGITQSPKYLFRKEGQNVTLSCEQNLNHDAMYWYRQDPGQGLRLIYYSQIVNDFQKGDIAEGYSVSREKKESFPLTVTSAQKNPTAFYLCASKVVTGNYGYTFGSGTRLTVV.